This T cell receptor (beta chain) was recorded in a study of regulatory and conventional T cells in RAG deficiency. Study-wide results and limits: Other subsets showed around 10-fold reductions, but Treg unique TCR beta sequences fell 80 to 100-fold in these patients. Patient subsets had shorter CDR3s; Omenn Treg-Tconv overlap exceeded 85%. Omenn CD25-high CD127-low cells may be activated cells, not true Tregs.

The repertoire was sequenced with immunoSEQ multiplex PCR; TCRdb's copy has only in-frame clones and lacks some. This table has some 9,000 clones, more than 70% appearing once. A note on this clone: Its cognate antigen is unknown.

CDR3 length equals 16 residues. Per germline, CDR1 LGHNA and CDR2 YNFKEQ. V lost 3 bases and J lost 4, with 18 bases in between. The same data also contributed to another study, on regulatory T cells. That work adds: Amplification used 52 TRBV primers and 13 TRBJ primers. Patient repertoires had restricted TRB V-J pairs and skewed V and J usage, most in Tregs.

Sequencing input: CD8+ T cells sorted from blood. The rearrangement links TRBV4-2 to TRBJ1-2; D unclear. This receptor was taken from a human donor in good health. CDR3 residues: CASSHSFSDGTYGYTF. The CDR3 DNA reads TGTGCCAGCAGCCATTCATTTTCCGACGGTACCTATGGCTACACCTTC.